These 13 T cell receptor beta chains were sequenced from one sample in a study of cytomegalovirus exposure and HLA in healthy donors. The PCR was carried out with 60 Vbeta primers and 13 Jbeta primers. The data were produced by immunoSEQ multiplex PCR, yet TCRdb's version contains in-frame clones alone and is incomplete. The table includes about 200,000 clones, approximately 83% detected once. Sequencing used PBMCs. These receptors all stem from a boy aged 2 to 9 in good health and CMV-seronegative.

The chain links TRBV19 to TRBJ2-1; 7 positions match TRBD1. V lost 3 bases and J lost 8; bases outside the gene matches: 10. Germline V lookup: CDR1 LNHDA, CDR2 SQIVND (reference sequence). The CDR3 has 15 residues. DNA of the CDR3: TGTGCCAGTAGTATGACAGGGTTGGGTATCGATGAGCAGTTCTTC. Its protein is CASSMTGLGIDEQFF.

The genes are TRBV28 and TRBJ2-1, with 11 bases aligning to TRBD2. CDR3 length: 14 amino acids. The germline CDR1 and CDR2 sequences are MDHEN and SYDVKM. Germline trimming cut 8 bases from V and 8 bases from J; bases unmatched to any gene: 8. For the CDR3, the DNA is TGTGCCAGCCAGCTAGCGGGGGGCCAATATGAGCAGTTCTTC. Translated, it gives CASQLAGGQYEQFF.

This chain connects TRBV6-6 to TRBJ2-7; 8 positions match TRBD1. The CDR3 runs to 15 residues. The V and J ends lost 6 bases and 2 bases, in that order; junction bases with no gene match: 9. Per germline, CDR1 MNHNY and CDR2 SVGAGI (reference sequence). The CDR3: CASSLRTGHTYEQYF. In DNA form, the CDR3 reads TGTGCCAGCAGCCTTAGGACAGGGCATACCTACGAGCAGTACTTC.

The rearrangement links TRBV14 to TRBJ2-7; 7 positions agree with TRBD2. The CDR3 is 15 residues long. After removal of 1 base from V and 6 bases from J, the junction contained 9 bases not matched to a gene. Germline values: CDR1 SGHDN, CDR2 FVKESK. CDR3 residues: CASSQGGSSGVEQYF. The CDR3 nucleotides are TGTGCCAGCAGCCAAGGAGGATCTAGCGGTGTCGAGCAGTACTTC.

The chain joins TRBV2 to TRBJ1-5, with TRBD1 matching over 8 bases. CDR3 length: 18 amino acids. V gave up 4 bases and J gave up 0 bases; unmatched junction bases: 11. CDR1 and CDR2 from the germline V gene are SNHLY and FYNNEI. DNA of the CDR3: TGTGCCAGCAGTGCAAGCCCACAGGGGGTCCATAGCAATCAGCCCCAGCATTTT. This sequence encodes CASSASPQGVHSNQPQHF. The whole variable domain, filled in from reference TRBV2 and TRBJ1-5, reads EPEVTQTPSHQVTQMGQEVILRCVPISNHLYFYWYRQILGQKVEFLVSFYNNEISEKSEIFDDQFSVERPDGSNFTLKIRSTKLEDSAMYFCASSASPQGVHSNQPQHFGDGTRLSIL.

The DNA for the CDR3 is TGTGCCAGCAGTACCCTTACTTACTCCTACGAGCAGTACTTC. This translates into CASSTLTYSYEQYF. The chain uses TRBV6-5 and TRBJ2-7; no reliable D call. The germline V and J ends were trimmed by 5 bases and 0 bases, with 11 bases remaining between them. This CDR3 comprises 14 residues. CDR1 and CDR2 from the germline V gene are MNHEY and SVGAGI.

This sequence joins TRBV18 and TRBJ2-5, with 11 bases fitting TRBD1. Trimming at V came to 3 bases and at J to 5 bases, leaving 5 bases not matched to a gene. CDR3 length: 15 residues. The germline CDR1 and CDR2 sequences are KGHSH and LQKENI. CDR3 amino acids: CASSPQDRGHETQYF. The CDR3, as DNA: TGTGCCAGCTCACCTCAGGACAGGGGGCATGAGACCCAGTACTTC.

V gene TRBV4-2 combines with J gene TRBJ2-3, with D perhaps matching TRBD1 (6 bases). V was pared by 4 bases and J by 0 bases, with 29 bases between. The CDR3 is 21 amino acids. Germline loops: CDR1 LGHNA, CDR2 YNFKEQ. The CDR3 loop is CASSPDHAEPTGWLSTDTQYF. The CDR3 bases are TGTGCCAGCAGCCCAGACCACGCAGAGCCTACAGGGTGGCTTAGCACAGATACGCAGTATTTT.

The CDR3 is CASSRDRNSNQPQHF. Here the CDR3 DNA reads TGTGCCAGCAGTCGGGACAGGAATAGCAATCAGCCCCAGCATTTT. The rearrangement uses TRBV6-6 and TRBJ1-5; 8 positions match TRBD1. CDR1 MNHNY and CDR2 SVGAGI come from the germline V gene (reference sequence). The CDR3 sequence is 15 residues long. J gave up 0 bases and V 5 bases, and 3 bases lay outside the gene matches.

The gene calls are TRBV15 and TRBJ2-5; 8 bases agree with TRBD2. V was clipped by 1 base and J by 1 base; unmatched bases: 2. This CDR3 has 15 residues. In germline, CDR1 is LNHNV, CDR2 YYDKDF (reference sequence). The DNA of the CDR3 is TGTGCCACCAGCAGAGGAGGACTAGCCCAAGAGACCCAGTACTTC. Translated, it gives CATSRGGLAQETQYF. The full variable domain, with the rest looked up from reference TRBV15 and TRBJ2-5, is DAMVIQNPRYQVTQFGKPVTLSCSQTLNHNVMYWYQQKSSQAPKLLFHYYDKDFNNEADTPDNFQSRRPNTSFCFLDIRSPGLGDTAMYLCATSRGGLAQETQYFGPGTRLLVL.

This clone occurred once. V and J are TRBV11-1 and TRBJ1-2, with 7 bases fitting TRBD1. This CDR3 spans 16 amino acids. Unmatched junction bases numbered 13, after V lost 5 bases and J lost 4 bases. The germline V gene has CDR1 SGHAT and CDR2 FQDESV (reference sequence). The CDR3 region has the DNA TGTGCCAGCAGCCCCACCCGGACAGGCCGGTCCTATGGCTACACCTTC. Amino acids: CASSPTRTGRSYGYTF.

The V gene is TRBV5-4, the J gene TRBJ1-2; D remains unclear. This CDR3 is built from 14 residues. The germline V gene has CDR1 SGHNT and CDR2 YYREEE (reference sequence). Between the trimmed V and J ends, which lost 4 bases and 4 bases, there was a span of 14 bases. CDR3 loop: CASSTLGRPYGYTF. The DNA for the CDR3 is TGTGCCAGCAGCACTTTGGGCAGGCCCTATGGCTACACCTTC.

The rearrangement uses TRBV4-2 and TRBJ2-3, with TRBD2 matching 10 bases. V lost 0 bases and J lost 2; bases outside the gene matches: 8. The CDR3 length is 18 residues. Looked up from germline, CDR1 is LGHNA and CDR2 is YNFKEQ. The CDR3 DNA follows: TGTGCCAGCAGCCAAGATCGGATAGCGGGGGGTCTCACAGATACGCAGTATTTT. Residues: CASSQDRIAGGLTDTQYF.